The clone carrying this T cell receptor beta chain was picked up one time. The sample originates from a study of regulatory T cells in long-lasting Graves disease. The TCR beta library used iRepertoire HTBI primers with Arm-PCR amplification of CDR3. One entry per CDR3 protein results from TCRdb running MiXCR on the multiplex PCR reads. The sample shows over 500,000 distinct CDR3 sequences, about 16% of them seen only once. Documented time point: newly diagnosed GD, antithyroid drugs for less than 3 months. PBMC-extracted RNA yielded the TCR library. Under American Thyroid Association guidelines, Graves' disease was diagnosed. This sample also appeared in a second study, on T cells in Graves' hyperthyroidism and ophthalmopathy. Per that study: Patients counted as stable if ophthalmopathy did not develop within 18 months.

Specimen: peripheral blood mononuclear cells (PBMCs), collected at new diagnosis, from a patient treated with antithyroid drugs. The clonotype comes from a woman aged 25 to 45 with Graves disease.

As DNA, the CDR3 is TGTGCCAGCAGCGATCACAGGGGACGGACATCTCCTGGAAACACCATATATTTT. It encodes CASSDHRGRTSPGNTIYF. This sequence joins TRBV5-5 and TRBJ1-3; TRBD1 matches at 7 bases. From germline, CDR1 is SGHKS and CDR2 YYEKEE (reference sequence). The CDR3 runs to 18 residues. The ends lost 4 bases at V and 2 bases at J; junction bases unmatched: 15. Full variable domain (missing parts from reference TRBV5-5 and TRBJ1-3): DAGVTQSPTHLIKTRGQQVTLRCSPISGHKSVSWYQQVLGQGPQFIFQYYEKEERGRGNFPDRFSARQFPNYSSELNVNALLLGDSALYLCASSDHRGRTSPGNTIYFGEGSWLTVV.